What follows is one T cell receptor beta chain and its context. Its antigen is undetermined. After removal of 6 bases from V and 8 bases from J, the junction contained 7 bases not matched to a gene. The CDR3 covers 14 residues. The germline CDR1 and CDR2 sequences are MNHEY and SVGAGI. The data derive from a study of shared clonotypes between healthy human individuals. General study points: Among donors, the sharing of clonotypes was expected to be influenced by sequencing depth.

Healthy HIV-negative adults with no recent acute infections or vaccinations were recruited as donors. The investigators split CD4+ cells into a CD45RA+ naive subset and a CD45RA-negative memory subset. For sorted subsets, roughly 210 ng DNA per replicate equaled 30,000 or so T cell genomes. TCRdb's copy holds only in-frame clones and misses some; the assay was immunoSEQ multiplex PCR. The sample contains hundreds of thousands of clones, 73% of which appear only once. Sequences were obtained from memory CD4+ T cells sorted from blood. Subset here: CD45RA-negative fraction. J is TRBJ2-1 and V is TRBV6-5; 10 bases map to TRBD2. The clonotype comes from a man under 40 in good health. The CDR3 sequence is CASRPASGSHEQFF. As DNA, the CDR3 is TGTGCCAGCAGGCCGGCTAGCGGGAGTCATGAGCAGTTCTTC.